This T cell receptor (beta chain) originates from a study of T cell responses to AZD1222 COVID-19 vaccine. Study conclusions and caveats: There were mostly white British donors and more females than males, and clonal diversity was possibly underestimated. Reports indicate that nearly half of spike-specific TCRs are directed at unmutated variant regions.

The germline gives CDR1 MNHNS, CDR2 SASEGT. This CDR3 has 16 amino acids. The V end lost 1 base, the J end lost 0 bases, and 13 bases lay between the germline ends. Sequencing was performed with immunoSEQ multiplex PCR; in TCRdb, only in-frame clones are kept and a portion is missing. In the table there are over 130,000 clones, around 93% of which are singletons. As for this clone: Its antigen is unidentified.

The sequences come from peripheral blood, collected 28 days after the second AZD1222 dose. The sequence was obtained from an adult who received the AZD1222 COVID-19 vaccine. This chain uses TRBV6-1 with TRBJ2-7, with D maybe TRBD1 (6 bases). The CDR3 sequence: CASSEVPDRGSYEQYF. For the CDR3, the DNA is TGTGCCAGCAGTGAAGTCCCGGACAGAGGCTCCTACGAGCAGTACTTC.